A selection of T cell receptor beta chains follows, all from one sample in a study of cytomegalovirus exposure and HLA in healthy donors. Repertoires were generated with immunoSEQ multiplex PCR, while TCRdb's copy carries only in-frame clones and drops some. The sample holds some 200,000 clones; 84% are singletons and the top ten take around 2.5%. Sequencing input: PBMCs. The source of these receptors is a woman in her forties or fifties in good health and CMV-seropositive. The CDR3 runs from the conserved cysteine through the conserved F or W. Fields, in order: V gene, clone size, D gene, J gene, CDR3 length, CDR3 protein, CDR3 DNA. The D gene is left open where the match is weak. Only part of the rows carry a size: once, few, many, or a class if the clone is expanded.

v_call: TRBV5-6; clone_size: -; d_call: -; j_call: TRBJ1-2; cdr3_length: 13; cdr3_aa: CASSPTVNYGYTF; cdr3_nt: TGTGCCAGCAGTCCCACGGTTAACTATGGCTACACCTTC
v_call: TRBV29-1; clone_size: -; d_call: TRBD2; j_call: TRBJ2-1; cdr3_length: 14; cdr3_aa: CSVEGLAGVDEQFF; cdr3_nt: TGCAGCGTTGAAGGACTAGCGGGGGTTGATGAGCAGTTCTTC
v_call: TRBV5-8; clone_size: few; d_call: -; j_call: TRBJ1-3; cdr3_length: 14; cdr3_aa: CASSLGASGNTIYF; cdr3_nt: TGTGCCAGCAGCTTAGGGGCCTCTGGAAACACCATATATTTT
v_call: TRBV6-5; clone_size: once; d_call: TRBD1; j_call: TRBJ2-5; cdr3_length: 15; cdr3_aa: CASSLLLDRAETQYF; cdr3_nt: TGTGCCAGCAGTCTTCTCCTGGACAGGGCAGAGACCCAGTACTTC
v_call: TRBV29-1; clone_size: -; d_call: -; j_call: TRBJ2-2; cdr3_length: 14; cdr3_aa: CSVVGGRNTGELFF; cdr3_nt: TGCAGCGTTGTAGGGGGTAGGAACACCGGGGAGCTGTTTTTT
v_call: TRBV6-4; clone_size: -; d_call: TRBD2; j_call: TRBJ2-1; cdr3_length: 14; cdr3_aa: CASSEVAGGPEQFF; cdr3_nt: TGTGCCAGCAGTGAAGTAGCGGGGGGGCCTGAGCAGTTCTTC
v_call: TRBV7-9; clone_size: -; d_call: TRBD1; j_call: TRBJ2-1; cdr3_length: 14; cdr3_aa: CASSLAPGGREQFF; cdr3_nt: TGTGCCAGCAGCTTAGCGCCAGGGGGACGTGAGCAGTTCTTC
v_call: TRBV4-1; clone_size: -; d_call: -; j_call: TRBJ2-1; cdr3_length: 14; cdr3_aa: CASSQDPGGDEQFF; cdr3_nt: TGCGCCAGCAGCCAAGATCCCGGGGGAGATGAGCAGTTCTTC
v_call: TRBV7-7; clone_size: -; d_call: -; j_call: TRBJ2-3; cdr3_length: 15; cdr3_aa: CASSPTPTGVDTQYF; cdr3_nt: TGTGCTAGCAGCCCCACGCCAACCGGGGTAGATACGCAGTATTTT
v_call: TRBV28; clone_size: -; d_call: TRBD2; j_call: TRBJ2-3; cdr3_length: 16; cdr3_aa: CASSLSSGGRRDTQYF; cdr3_nt: TGTGCCAGCAGTTTATCTAGCGGGGGTCGTCGAGATACGCAGTATTTT
v_call: TRBV5-5; clone_size: -; d_call: TRBD1; j_call: TRBJ1-2; cdr3_length: 14; cdr3_aa: CASSLGTGGYGYTF; cdr3_nt: TGTGCCAGCAGCTTGGGTACAGGGGGGTATGGCTACACCTTC
v_call: TRBV19; clone_size: once; d_call: -; j_call: TRBJ2-3; cdr3_length: 12; cdr3_aa: CASSQGTDTQYF; cdr3_nt: TGTGCCAGTAGCCAGGGTACAGATACGCAGTATTTT
v_call: TRBV6-5; clone_size: few; d_call: -; j_call: TRBJ1-1; cdr3_length: 15; cdr3_aa: CASRPRPGEDTEAFF; cdr3_nt: TGTGCCAGCAGACCCAGACCAGGGGAAGACACTGAAGCTTTCTTT
v_call: TRBV11-2; clone_size: -; d_call: -; j_call: TRBJ1-1; cdr3_length: 12; cdr3_aa: CASSFKQGEAFF; cdr3_nt: TGTGCCAGCAGCTTTAAACAGGGTGAAGCTTTCTTT
v_call: TRBV9; clone_size: -; d_call: -; j_call: TRBJ1-1; cdr3_length: 16; cdr3_aa: CASSVEGHGIYTEAFF; cdr3_nt: TGTGCCAGCAGCGTAGAGGGACACGGGATTTACACTGAAGCTTTCTTT
v_call: TRBV6-6; clone_size: -; d_call: TRBD2; j_call: TRBJ2-1; cdr3_length: 15; cdr3_aa: CASRPSGGVYNEQFF; cdr3_nt: TGTGCCAGCAGGCCTAGCGGGGGGGTCTACAATGAGCAGTTCTTC
v_call: TRBV6-4; clone_size: -; d_call: -; j_call: TRBJ1-2; cdr3_length: 14; cdr3_aa: CASRRTEGDYGYTF; cdr3_nt: TGTGCCAGCAGGAGGACAGAGGGGGACTATGGCTACACCTTC